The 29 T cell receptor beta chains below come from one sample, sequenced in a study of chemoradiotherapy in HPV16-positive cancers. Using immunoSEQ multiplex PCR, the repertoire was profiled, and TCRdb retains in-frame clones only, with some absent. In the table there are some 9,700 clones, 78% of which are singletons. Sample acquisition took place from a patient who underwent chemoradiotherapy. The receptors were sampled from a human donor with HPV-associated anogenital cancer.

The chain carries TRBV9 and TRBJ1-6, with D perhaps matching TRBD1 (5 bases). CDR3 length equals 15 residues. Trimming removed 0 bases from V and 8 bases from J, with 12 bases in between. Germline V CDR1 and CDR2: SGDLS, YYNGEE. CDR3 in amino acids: CASSVDGRGDSPLHF. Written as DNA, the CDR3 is TGTGCCAGCAGCGTAGATGGGAGAGGGGATTCACCCCTCCACTTT. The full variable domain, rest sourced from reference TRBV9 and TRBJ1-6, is DSGVTQTPKHLITATGQRVTLRCSPRSGDLSVYWYQQSLDQGLQFLIQYYNGEERAKGNILERFSAQQFPDLHSELNLSSLELGDSALYFCASSVDGRGDSPLHFGNGTRLTVT.

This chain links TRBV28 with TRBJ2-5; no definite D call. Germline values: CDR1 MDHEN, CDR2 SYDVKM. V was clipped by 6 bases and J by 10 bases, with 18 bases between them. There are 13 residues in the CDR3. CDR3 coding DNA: TGTGCCAGCAGACGAACGGGTGGCAGCCGCCAGTACTTC. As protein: CASRRTGGSRQYF.

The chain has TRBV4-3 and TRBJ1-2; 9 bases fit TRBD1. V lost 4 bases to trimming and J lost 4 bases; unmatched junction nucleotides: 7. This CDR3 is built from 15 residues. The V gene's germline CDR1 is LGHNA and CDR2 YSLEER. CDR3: CASSPNDRGTYGYTF. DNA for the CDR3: TGCGCCAGCAGCCCAAATGACAGGGGGACCTATGGCTACACCTTC.

This CDR3 reads CASSPSRGLRTGELFF. The CDR3 coding sequence is TGCGCCAGCAGCCCATCCAGGGGGCTTCGCACCGGGGAGCTGTTTTTT. This chain joins TRBV4-1 and TRBJ2-2; 8 bases are shared with TRBD1. The germline V gene has CDR1 MGHRA and CDR2 YSYEKL. J lost 4 bases, V lost 4 bases, and 8 bases had no gene match. The CDR3 contains 16 residues.

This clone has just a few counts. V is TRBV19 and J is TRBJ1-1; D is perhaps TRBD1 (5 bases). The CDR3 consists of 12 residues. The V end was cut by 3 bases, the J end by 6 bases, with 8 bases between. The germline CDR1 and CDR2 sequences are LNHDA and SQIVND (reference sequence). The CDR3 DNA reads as TGTGCCAGTAGTATGGGGACCTCTGAAGCTTTCTTT. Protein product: CASSMGTSEAFF.

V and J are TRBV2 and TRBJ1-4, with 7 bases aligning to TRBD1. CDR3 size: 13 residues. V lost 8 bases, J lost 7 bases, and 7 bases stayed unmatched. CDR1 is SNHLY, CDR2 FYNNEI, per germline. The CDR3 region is CASQGAGGEKLFF. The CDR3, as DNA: TGTGCCAGCCAAGGGGCAGGGGGTGAAAAACTGTTTTTT.

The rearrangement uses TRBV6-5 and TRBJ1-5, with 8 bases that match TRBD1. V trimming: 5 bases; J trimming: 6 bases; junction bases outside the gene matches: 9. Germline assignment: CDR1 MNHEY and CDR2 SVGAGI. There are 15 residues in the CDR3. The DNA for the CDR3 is TGTGCCAGCAGTAGGGCAGGGGGCGGCGGTCAGCCCCAGCATTTT. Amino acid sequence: CASSRAGGGGQPQHF.

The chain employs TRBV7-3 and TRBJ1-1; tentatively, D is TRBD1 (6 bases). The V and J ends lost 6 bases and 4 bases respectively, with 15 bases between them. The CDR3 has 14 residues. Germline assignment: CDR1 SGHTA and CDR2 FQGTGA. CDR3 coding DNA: TGTGCCAGCAGTAAGTCGGACAGCGCCACTGAAGCTTTCTTT. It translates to CASSKSDSATEAFF.

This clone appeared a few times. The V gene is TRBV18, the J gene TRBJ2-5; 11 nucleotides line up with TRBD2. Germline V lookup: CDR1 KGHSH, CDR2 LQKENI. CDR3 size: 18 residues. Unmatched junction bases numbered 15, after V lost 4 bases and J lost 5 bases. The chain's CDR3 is CASSRLGFTSGGHETQYF. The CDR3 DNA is TGTGCCAGCTCACGATTGGGATTCACTAGCGGGGGCCATGAGACCCAGTACTTC. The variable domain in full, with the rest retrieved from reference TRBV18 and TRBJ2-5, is NAGVMQNPRHLVRRRGQEARLRCSPMKGHSHVYWYRQLPEEGLKFMVYLQKENIIDESGMPKERFSAEFPKEGPSILRIQQVVRGDSAAYFCASSRLGFTSGGHETQYFGPGTRLLVL.

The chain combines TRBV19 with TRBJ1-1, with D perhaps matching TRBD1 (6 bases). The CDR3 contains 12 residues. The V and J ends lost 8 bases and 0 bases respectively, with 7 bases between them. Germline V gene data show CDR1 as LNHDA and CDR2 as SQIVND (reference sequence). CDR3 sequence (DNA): TGTGCCAGTCAGGGGATGAACACTGAAGCTTTCTTT. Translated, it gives CASQGMNTEAFF.

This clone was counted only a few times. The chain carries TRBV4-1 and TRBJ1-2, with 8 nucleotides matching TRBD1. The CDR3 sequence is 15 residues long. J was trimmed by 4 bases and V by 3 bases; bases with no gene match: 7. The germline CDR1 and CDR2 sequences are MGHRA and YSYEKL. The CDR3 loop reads CASSQGGQDLYGYTF. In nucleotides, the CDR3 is TGCGCCAGCAGCCAGGGGGGACAGGACCTCTATGGCTACACCTTC.

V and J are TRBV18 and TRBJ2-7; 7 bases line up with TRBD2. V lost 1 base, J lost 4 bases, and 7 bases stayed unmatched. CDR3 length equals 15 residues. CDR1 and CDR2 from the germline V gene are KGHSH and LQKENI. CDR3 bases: TGTGCCAGCTCACCACGGGGGGAGGGCGCGTACGAGCAGTACTTC. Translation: CASSPRGEGAYEQYF. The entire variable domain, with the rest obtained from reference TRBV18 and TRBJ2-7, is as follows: NAGVMQNPRHLVRRRGQEARLRCSPMKGHSHVYWYRQLPEEGLKFMVYLQKENIIDESGMPKERFSAEFPKEGPSILRIQQVVRGDSAAYFCASSPRGEGAYEQYFGPGTRLTVT.

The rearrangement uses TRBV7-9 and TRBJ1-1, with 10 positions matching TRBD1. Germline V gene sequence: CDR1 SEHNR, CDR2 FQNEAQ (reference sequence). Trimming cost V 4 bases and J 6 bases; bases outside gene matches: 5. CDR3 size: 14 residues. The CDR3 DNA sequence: TGTGCCAGCAGCTCGACAGGGGGCGCGTCTGAAGCTTTCTTT. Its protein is CASSSTGGASEAFF.

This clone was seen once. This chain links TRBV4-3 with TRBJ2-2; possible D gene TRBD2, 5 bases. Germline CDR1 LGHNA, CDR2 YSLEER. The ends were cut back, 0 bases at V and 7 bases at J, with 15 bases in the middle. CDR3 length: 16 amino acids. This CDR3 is CASSQEVSVHGGELFF. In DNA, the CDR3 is TGCGCCAGCAGCCAAGAGGTTAGCGTTCACGGCGGGGAGCTGTTTTTT.

The CDR3 region has the DNA TGCGCCAGCAGCCATGAGAACAACTATGGCTACACCTTC. It yields the protein CASSHENNYGYTF. The chain employs TRBV4-1 and TRBJ1-2; D is uncertain. CDR1 and CDR2 from the germline V gene are MGHRA and YSYEKL. V lost 3 bases and J lost 2, with 7 bases in between. The CDR3 contains 13 residues.

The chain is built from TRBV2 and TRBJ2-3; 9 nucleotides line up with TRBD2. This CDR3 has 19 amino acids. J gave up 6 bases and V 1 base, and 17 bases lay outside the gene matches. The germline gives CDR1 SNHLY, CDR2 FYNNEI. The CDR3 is CASSEGDGGGALYVDTQYF. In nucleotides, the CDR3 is TGTGCCAGCAGTGAAGGCGATGGCGGGGGGGCCTTGTACGTCGATACGCAGTATTTT.

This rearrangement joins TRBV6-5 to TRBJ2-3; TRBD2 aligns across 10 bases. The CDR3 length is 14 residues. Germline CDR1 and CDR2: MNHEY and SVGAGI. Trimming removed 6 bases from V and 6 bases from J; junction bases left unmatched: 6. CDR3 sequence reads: CASREAGGRDTQYF. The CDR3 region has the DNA TGTGCCAGCAGAGAAGCGGGGGGGCGGGATACGCAGTATTTT.

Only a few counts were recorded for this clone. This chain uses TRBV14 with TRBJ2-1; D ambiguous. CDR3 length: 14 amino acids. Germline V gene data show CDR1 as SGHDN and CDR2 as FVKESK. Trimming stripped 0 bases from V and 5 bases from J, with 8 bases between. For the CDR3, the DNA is TGTGCCAGCAGCCAAGATTGGCAGAACAATGAGCAGTTCTTC. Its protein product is CASSQDWQNNEQFF.

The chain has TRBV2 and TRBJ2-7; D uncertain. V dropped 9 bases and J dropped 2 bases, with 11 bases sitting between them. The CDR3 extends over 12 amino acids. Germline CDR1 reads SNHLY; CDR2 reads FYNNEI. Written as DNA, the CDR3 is TGTGCCAGTAAAACCCAGACCTACGAGCAGTACTTC. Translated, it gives CASKTQTYEQYF.

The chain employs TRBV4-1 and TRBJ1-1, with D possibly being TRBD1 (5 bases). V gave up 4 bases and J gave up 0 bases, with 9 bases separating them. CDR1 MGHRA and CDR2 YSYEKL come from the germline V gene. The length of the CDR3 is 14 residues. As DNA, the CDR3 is TGCGCCAGCAGCCCCAGGGTACTGAACACTGAAGCTTTCTTT. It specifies CASSPRVLNTEAFF.

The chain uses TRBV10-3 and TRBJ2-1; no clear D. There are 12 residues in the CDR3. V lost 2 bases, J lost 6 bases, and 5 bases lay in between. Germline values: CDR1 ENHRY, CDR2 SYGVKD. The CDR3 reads CAISESSNEQFF. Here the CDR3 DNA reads TGTGCCATCAGTGAGAGTAGCAATGAGCAGTTCTTC.

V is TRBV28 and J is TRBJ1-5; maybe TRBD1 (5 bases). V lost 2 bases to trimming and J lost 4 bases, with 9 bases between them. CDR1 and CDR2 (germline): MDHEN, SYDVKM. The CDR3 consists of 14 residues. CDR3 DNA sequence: TGTGCCAGCAGTTTACTCGGGGGGAATCAGCCCCAGCATTTT. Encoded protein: CASSLLGGNQPQHF. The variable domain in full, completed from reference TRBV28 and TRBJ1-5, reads DVKVTQSSRYLVKRTGEKVFLECVQDMDHENMFWYRQDPGLGLRLIYFSYDVKMKEKGDIPEGYSVSREKKERFSLILESASTNQTSMYLCASSLLGGNQPQHFGDGTRLSIL.

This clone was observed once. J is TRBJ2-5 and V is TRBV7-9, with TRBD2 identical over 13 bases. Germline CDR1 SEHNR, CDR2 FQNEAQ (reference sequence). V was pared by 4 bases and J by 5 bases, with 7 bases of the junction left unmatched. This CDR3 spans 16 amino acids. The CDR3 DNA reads TGTGCCAGCAGCTCAGGACTAGCGGGGGTGTCGGAGACCCAGTACTTC. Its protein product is CASSSGLAGVSETQYF. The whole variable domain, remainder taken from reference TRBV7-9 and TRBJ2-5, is DTGVSQNPRHKITKRGQNVTFRCDPISEHNRLYWYRQTLGQGPEFLTYFQNEAQLEKSRLLSDRFSAERPKGSFSTLEIQRTEQGDSAMYLCASSSGLAGVSETQYFGPGTRLLVL.

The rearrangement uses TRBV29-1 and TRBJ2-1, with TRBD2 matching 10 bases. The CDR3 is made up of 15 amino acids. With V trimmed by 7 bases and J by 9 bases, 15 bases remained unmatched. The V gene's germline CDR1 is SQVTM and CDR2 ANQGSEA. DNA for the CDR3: TGCAGCGCCAAAAAAGCGGGGGGGCGTTTGGGTGAGCAGTTCTTC. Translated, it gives CSAKKAGGRLGEQFF.

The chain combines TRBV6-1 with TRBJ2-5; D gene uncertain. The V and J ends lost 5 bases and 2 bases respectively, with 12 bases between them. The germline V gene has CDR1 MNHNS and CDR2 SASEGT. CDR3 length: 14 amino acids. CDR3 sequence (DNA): TGTGCCAGCAGTATCGGACCCCCGCAAGAGACCCAGTACTTC. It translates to CASSIGPPQETQYF.

Written as DNA, the CDR3 is TGCAGCGTTGGTCGCTCTGGGGCCAACGTCCTGACTTTC. This encodes CSVGRSGANVLTF. The chain combines TRBV29-1 with TRBJ2-6; no definite D call. This CDR3 spans 13 amino acids. The V end was cut by 4 bases, the J end by 0 bases, with 4 bases between. Germline V gene data show CDR1 as SQVTM and CDR2 as ANQGSEA.

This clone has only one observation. The CDR3 DNA reads TGTGCCAGCAGCCAAGAGACATACACCTACGAGCAGTACTTC. It encodes CASSQETYTYEQYF. This chain connects TRBV14 to TRBJ2-7, with D hard to call. The CDR3 runs to 14 residues. CDR1 SGHDN and CDR2 FVKESK come from the germline V gene. Trimming removed 0 bases at V and 2 bases at J, with 8 bases between.

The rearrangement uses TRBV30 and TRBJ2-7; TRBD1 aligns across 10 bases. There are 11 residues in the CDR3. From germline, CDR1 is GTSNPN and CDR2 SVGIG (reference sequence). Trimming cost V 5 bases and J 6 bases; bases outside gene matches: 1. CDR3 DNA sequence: TGTGCCTGGGGGACAGGGGCCGAGCAGTACTTC. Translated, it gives CAWGTGAEQYF.

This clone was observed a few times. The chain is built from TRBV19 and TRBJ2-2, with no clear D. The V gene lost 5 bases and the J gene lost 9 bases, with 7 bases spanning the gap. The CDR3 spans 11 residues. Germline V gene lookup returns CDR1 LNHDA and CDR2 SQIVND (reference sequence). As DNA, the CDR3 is TGTGCCAGTAGTCGAAACAGGGAGCTGTTTTTT. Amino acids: CASSRNRELFF. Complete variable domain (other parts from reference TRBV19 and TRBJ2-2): DGGITQSPKYLFRKEGQNVTLSCEQNLNHDAMYWYRQDPGQGLRLIYYSQIVNDFQKGDIAEGYSVSREKKESFPLTVTSAQKNPTAFYLCASSRNRELFFGEGSRLTVL.